Following are 10 T cell receptor beta chains from one sample sequenced in a study of OX40 agonist ivuxolimab in advanced cancers. Library method: the immunoSEQ multiplex PCR assay. The clones in this table, taken by TCRdb from immuneACCESS, are in-frame only. Not every clone is retained; where verified, under half of the shortfall comes from an unresolved V gene, and the cause of the rest is unknown. The sample table contains about 77,000 clones; only one count was recorded for 85% of them. The ten largest account for 0.6% to 0.8% of the sample. The starting material was CD4+ or CD8+ T cells sorted from blood, obtained in a trial of the OX40 agonist ivuxolimab. These receptor sequences come from an adult with an advanced solid tumor such as melanoma, head and neck, liver or kidney cancer.

The sample holds one count of this clone. The V and J genes are TRBV4-2 and TRBJ1-4; 9 bases match TRBD1. This CDR3 region has 16 residues. Germline values: CDR1 LGHNA, CDR2 YNFKEQ. The V and J ends lost 3 bases and 3 bases, in that order; junction bases with no gene match: 5. The CDR3 loop is CASSQERQGANEKLFF. The CDR3 region has the DNA TGTGCCAGCAGCCAGGAAAGACAGGGGGCTAATGAAAAACTGTTTTTT.

V gene TRBV5-5 combines with J gene TRBJ2-1; D is unresolved. Trimming pared 0 bases from V and 0 bases from J, leaving 4 bases between. CDR3 length: 14 residues. Germline CDR1 SGHKS, CDR2 YYEKEE (reference sequence). The CDR3 coding sequence is TGTGCCAGCAGCTTGGGCAGCTCCTACAATGAGCAGTTCTTC. Its protein product is CASSLGSSYNEQFF.

This CDR3 is CASSSRSGGAVTTQYF. As DNA, the CDR3 is TGTGCCAGCAGCTCGCGGAGCGGGGGGGCCGTCACTACGCAGTATTTT. J is TRBJ2-3 and V is TRBV5-6, with 10 bases that match TRBD2. The ends lost 3 bases at V and 8 bases at J; junction bases unmatched: 12. CDR3 length equals 16 residues. The germline CDR1 and CDR2 sequences are SGHDT and YYEEEE.

The V and J genes are TRBV16 and TRBJ1-5; TRBD1 aligns across 7 bases. The CDR3 runs to 15 residues. The ends lost 2 bases at V and 6 bases at J; junction bases unmatched: 7. CDR1 is KGHSY, CDR2 FQNENV, per germline. Written as DNA, the CDR3 is TGTGCCAGCAGCCAAAGGTTCGACAGGGTTCAGCCCCAGCATTTT. This translates into CASSQRFDRVQPQHF.

The V call is TRBV4-1, the J call TRBJ1-2, with 7 bases matching TRBD1. The CDR3 is 15 amino acids. Germline lookup yields CDR1 MGHRA and CDR2 YSYEKL. V shed 1 base, J shed 13 bases, and the junction held 15 bases outside the gene matches. CDR3 coding DNA: TGCGCCAGCAGCCAAGTAGGGACAGCTAATCTATTGGGCACCTTC. It translates to CASSQVGTANLLGTF.

This clone appeared a single time. V usage is TRBV9 and J usage is TRBJ1-2; D unclear. Deletions cut 0 bases from V and 1 base from J, with 7 bases between. Germline lookup yields CDR1 SGDLS and CDR2 YYNGEE. The CDR3 consists of 14 residues. CDR3 sequence reads: CASSVGPINYGYTF. CDR3 DNA sequence: TGTGCCAGCAGCGTAGGTCCGATTAACTATGGCTACACCTTC.

V and J are TRBV30 and TRBJ2-3; D gene unclear. V was shortened by 0 bases and J by 6 bases, with 4 bases between the two germline ends. This CDR3 region has 11 residues. Germline V gene data show CDR1 as GTSNPN and CDR2 as SVGIG (reference sequence). CDR3 amino acids: CAWSVWDTQYF. In nucleotides, the CDR3 is TGTGCCTGGAGTGTATGGGATACGCAGTATTTT.

This clone was found once. CDR3 nucleotides: TGTGCCAGCAGCTTAAGGCCGCGAACAGGGGGAGGAACTGAAGCTTTCTTT. Residues: CASSLRPRTGGGTEAFF. The chain recombines TRBV7-2 with TRBJ1-1; 8 nucleotides agree with TRBD1. The V gene's germline CDR1 is SGHTA and CDR2 FQGNSA. This CDR3 comprises 17 residues. Losses at the gene ends were 2 bases for V and 5 bases for J; bases not matched to a gene: 13.

This sequence joins TRBV7-3 and TRBJ1-2; D is unresolved. This CDR3 comprises 13 residues. Trimming cost V 5 bases and J 7 bases, with 14 bases left between them. Looked up from germline, CDR1 is SGHTA and CDR2 is FQGTGA. CDR3 DNA: TGTGCCAGCAGCCCGGCGGAGGGAAGTGGCTACACCTTC. Amino acids: CASSPAEGSGYTF. The complete variable domain, with remaining parts taken from reference TRBV7-3 and TRBJ1-2, reads GAGVSQTPSNKVTEKGKYVELRCDPISGHTALYWYRQSLGQGPEFLIYFQGTGAADDSGLPNDRFFAVRPEGSVSTLKIQRTERGDSAVYLCASSPAEGSGYTFGSGTRLTVV.

The chain links TRBV11-2 to TRBJ2-7; 7 bases match TRBD1. There are 14 residues in the CDR3. Trimming took 2 bases from V and 3 from J; bases not matched to a gene: 4. CDR1 SGHAT and CDR2 FQNNGV come from the germline V gene. CDR3 coding DNA: TGTGCCAGCAGCTTACGGCAGGGGGTCTACGAGCAGTACTTC. Residues: CASSLRQGVYEQYF.